This record covers a single T cell receptor beta chain. The antigen remains undetermined. The junction and the germline gene differ at one end; a read error may be behind it. This sample stems from a study of molecular identifiers for immune sequencing clone quantification. The study's findings and limits: Clones of above 20 RNA copies carried over 99% of effector molecules; in naive cells they carried under 1%.

Sorted cell numbers of roughly 17,000 to 1,100,000, with 10%, 30% or 50% RNA, served as input for naive CD8 libraries. TCRdb ran MiXCR on the PCR reads and lists one entry per CDR3 protein. The sample records under 800,000 distinct CDR3 sequences, roughly 25% being singletons. The sequence came from a human donor in good health. Some libraries in this study had Jurkat cell RNA spiked in. Sequencing input: naive CD8+ T cells from blood, with Jurkat cell RNA spiked in. The subset denotes: FACS-sorted CD8+CD4-CCR7+CD45RA+ naive T cells.

CDR3 DNA sequence: TGTGCTAGTGGTTTGGGAGACAGTGCCGCTCTCTTT. This codes for CASGLGDSAALF. V gene TRBV12-5 combines with J gene TRBJ1-1; tentative D call: TRBD1 (5 bases). Germline V gives CDR1 LGHNT, CDR2 FRNRAP. The CDR3 is made up of 12 amino acids.